These 23 T cell receptor beta chains were all obtained from the same sample, sequenced in a study of blood T cell repertoires in COVID-19. The method was immunoSEQ multiplex PCR; TCRdb's version includes in-frame clones alone and lacks a portion of them. The sample has about 76,000 clones; 75% to 90% are singletons. Input material: peripheral blood. These receptors were collected from a human donor in a cohort sampled during active COVID-19.

This rearrangement joins TRBV18 to TRBJ2-5; no firm D call. V lost 0 bases and J 1 base, leaving 3 bases between the germline ends. Germline V gives CDR1 KGHSH, CDR2 LQKENI. The CDR3 consists of 13 residues. The CDR3 DNA follows: TGTGCCAGCTCACCACCCTCCCAAGAGACCCAGTACTTC. Amino acids: CASSPPSQETQYF.

The chain combines TRBV7-2 with TRBJ1-5; D is uncertain. CDR3 size: 15 residues. Looked up from germline, CDR1 is SGHTA and CDR2 is FQGNSA. The V gene lost 1 base and the J gene lost 1 base, with 8 bases spanning the gap. The CDR3 here is CASSLERISNQPQHF. The CDR3 region has the DNA TGTGCCAGCAGCTTAGAGAGGATAAGCAATCAGCCCCAGCATTTT. Complete variable domain (other parts from reference TRBV7-2 and TRBJ1-5): GAGVSQSPSNKVTEKGKDVELRCDPISGHTALYWYRQSLGQGLEFLIYFQGNSAPDKSGLPSDRFSAERTGGSVSTLTIQRTQQEDSAVYLCASSLERISNQPQHFGDGTRLSIL.

This clone came up once. The rearrangement links TRBV11-3 to TRBJ2-1; unclear D gene. The CDR3 sequence is 15 residues long. V was trimmed by 1 base and J by 0 bases, leaving 7 bases between them. The germline gives CDR1 SGHNT, CDR2 YENEEA. CDR3 sequence: CASSLARSSYNEQFF. The CDR3 nucleotides are TGTGCCAGCAGCTTAGCCCGGAGCTCCTACAATGAGCAGTTCTTC. The full variable domain, rest sourced from reference TRBV11-3 and TRBJ2-1, is EAGVVQSPRYKIIEKKQPVAFWCNPISGHNTLYWYLQNLGQGPELLIRYENEEAVDDSQLPKDRFSAERLKGVDSTLKIQPAELGDSAVYLCASSLARSSYNEQFFGPGTRLTVL.

The V and J genes are TRBV6-4 and TRBJ2-7; 8 bases fit TRBD1. This CDR3 comprises 14 residues. Germline CDR1 MRHNA, CDR2 SNTAGT. V shed 6 bases, J shed 5 bases, and the junction held 9 bases outside the gene matches. This chain's CDR3 is CASRDQGAGHEQYF. The CDR3 nucleotides are TGTGCCAGCAGAGATCAGGGGGCTGGTCACGAGCAGTACTTC.

The genes are TRBV7-8 and TRBJ1-5; no definite D call. V lost 5 bases to trimming and J lost 2 bases, with 16 bases between them. Germline V gene sequence: CDR1 SGHVS, CDR2 FQNEAQ. The CDR3 is 16 amino acids. CDR3 amino acids: CASSQNAWQGNQPQHF. CDR3 in DNA: TGTGCCAGCAGCCAAAACGCGTGGCAGGGCAATCAGCCCCAGCATTTT.

The chain combines TRBV5-6 with TRBJ1-5; 9 bases match TRBD1. Germline lookup yields CDR1 SGHDT and CDR2 YYEEEE. With V trimmed by 4 bases and J by 10 bases, 6 bases remained unmatched. The CDR3 is 13 residues long. CDR3 bases: TGTGCCAGCAGCGACCGGGACAGGGCTCCCCAGCATTTT. This encodes CASSDRDRAPQHF.

This chain uses TRBV3-1 (or the pseudogene TRBV3-2) with TRBJ2-1; no clear D. The CDR3 is made up of 13 amino acids. Trimming removed 4 bases from V and 6 bases from J, with 10 bases in between. The V gene's germline CDR1 is LGHDT and CDR2 YNNKEL (reference sequence). The CDR3 region has the DNA TGTGCCAGCAGCCCTCTAGAAATCAATGAGCAGTTCTTC. Protein sequence: CASSPLEINEQFF.

The rearrangement links TRBV5-4 to TRBJ2-5; D is perhaps TRBD2 (5 bases). The CDR3 extends over 14 amino acids. V lost 4 bases to trimming and J lost 1 base, with 11 bases between them. Germline V lookup: CDR1 SGHNT, CDR2 YYREEE (reference sequence). For the CDR3, the DNA is TGTGCCAGCAGCCCCGCCGGGGTCCAAGAGACCCAGTACTTC. Its translation is CASSPAGVQETQYF.

The chain recombines TRBV10-3 with TRBJ2-3, with 11 bases identical to TRBD2. Germline V CDR1 and CDR2: ENHRY, SYGVKD. The V segment lost 4 bases and the J segment 3 bases; nucleotides outside the gene matches: 6. The CDR3 covers 16 residues. DNA of the CDR3: TGTGCCATCAGTGCACTAGCGGGAGTAGGGACAGATACGCAGTATTTT. It encodes CAISALAGVGTDTQYF.

The chain has TRBV6-5 and TRBJ2-7; TRBD1 matches 7 bases. Germline values: CDR1 MNHEY, CDR2 SVGAGI. The CDR3 has 14 amino acids. V lost 5 bases, J lost 5 bases, and 9 bases stayed unmatched. CDR3 coding DNA: TGTGCCAGCAGTAGCCCGACAGGGATGGACGAGCAGTACTTC. Amino acids: CASSSPTGMDEQYF.

This clone was detected once. The rearrangement uses TRBV29-1 and TRBJ2-7; TRBD1 agrees at 7 bases. The CDR3 sequence is 15 residues long. The V and J ends lost 0 bases and 2 bases, in that order; junction bases with no gene match: 7. Looked up from germline, CDR1 is SQVTM and CDR2 is ANQGSEA. CDR3: CSVEDLRQGAYEQYF. For the CDR3, the DNA is TGCAGCGTTGAAGATCTTCGGCAGGGGGCCTACGAGCAGTACTTC.

The chain combines TRBV9 with TRBJ2-5, with D possibly matching TRBD1 (6 bases). V gave up 3 bases and J gave up 9 bases, with 15 bases separating them. The length of the CDR3 is 13 residues. Germline-derived CDR1 and CDR2 are SGDLS and YYNGEE. The CDR3 is CASSEGLAGAQYF. The CDR3 bases are TGTGCCAGCAGCGAAGGGCTAGCAGGGGCCCAGTACTTC.

The gene calls are TRBV19 and TRBJ2-2; tentatively, D is TRBD1 (5 bases). V was clipped by 7 bases and J by 4 bases, with 13 bases between them. The CDR3 consists of 14 residues. Per the germline V gene, CDR1 is LNHDA and CDR2 is SQIVND (reference sequence). The CDR3 sequence: CASIWGQGTGELFF. In nucleotides, the CDR3 is TGTGCCAGTATTTGGGGCCAGGGCACCGGGGAGCTGTTTTTT. Full variable domain (outside the CDR3, taken from reference TRBV19 and TRBJ2-2): DGGITQSPKYLFRKEGQNVTLSCEQNLNHDAMYWYRQDPGQGLRLIYYSQIVNDFQKGDIAEGYSVSREKKESFPLTVTSAQKNPTAFYLCASIWGQGTGELFFGEGSRLTVL.

J is TRBJ2-3 and V is TRBV10-3; TRBD2 might be the D (6 bases). The CDR3 has 14 residues. The V gene lost 2 bases and the J gene lost 5 bases, with 11 bases spanning the gap. Germline assignment: CDR1 ENHRY and CDR2 SYGVKD. CDR3: CAISEAGKGDTQYF. In DNA, the CDR3 is TGTGCCATCAGTGAGGCGGGGAAGGGAGATACGCAGTATTTT.

V gene TRBV10-3 combines with J gene TRBJ2-2; the match to TRBD2 covers 10 bases. V lost 6 bases, J lost 6 bases, and 16 bases stayed unmatched. The CDR3 extends over 18 amino acids. CDR1 and CDR2 (germline): ENHRY, SYGVKD. For the CDR3, the DNA is TGTGCCATCAGCTCCCCCCTAGCGGGAGAATGGATCGCCGGGGAGCTGTTTTTT. Amino acids: CAISSPLAGEWIAGELFF.

J is TRBJ2-1 and V is TRBV27; the match to TRBD2 covers 8 bases. The CDR3 length is 16 residues. V was pared by 5 bases and J by 3 bases, with 9 bases of the junction left unmatched. Germline assignment: CDR1 MNHEY and CDR2 SMNVEV (reference sequence). CDR3 amino acids: CASSPRGATFYNEQFF. The CDR3 DNA reads TGTGCCAGCAGTCCGCGGGGGGCGACCTTCTACAATGAGCAGTTCTTC.

In its sample, this clone was seen once. The chain combines TRBV5-4 with TRBJ1-1; tentatively, D is TRBD1 (5 bases). The CDR3 spans 15 residues. CDR1 is SGHNT, CDR2 YYREEE, per germline (reference sequence). Trimming cost V 2 bases and J 0 bases, with 11 bases left between them. The CDR3 coding sequence is TGTGCCAGCAGCTTTACAGGAAGAATGAACACTGAAGCTTTCTTT. Amino acid sequence: CASSFTGRMNTEAFF.

This chain joins TRBV7-9 and TRBJ1-3; TRBD1 matches at 8 bases. J gave up 3 bases and V 2 bases, and 6 bases lay outside the gene matches. The V gene's germline CDR1 is SEHNR and CDR2 FQNEAQ (reference sequence). This CDR3 region has 16 residues. The CDR3 DNA is TGTGCCAGCAGCTTAATGGCCAGGGGGCATGGAAACACCATATATTTT. It specifies CASSLMARGHGNTIYF.

The rearrangement links TRBV7-2 to TRBJ2-3; D might be TRBD1 (5 bases). This CDR3 is 15 amino acids long. V lost 2 bases and J 2 bases, leaving 11 bases between the germline ends. Germline V gene lookup returns CDR1 SGHTA and CDR2 FQGNSA. The CDR3 loop is CASSLSGYPTDTQYF. CDR3 DNA: TGTGCCAGCAGCTTATCAGGGTACCCCACAGATACGCAGTATTTT.

This sequence joins TRBV7-3 and TRBJ2-2; tentative D call: TRBD1 (6 bases). With 5 bases removed from V and 1 base from J, the gap between germline ends came to 8 bases. Germline CDR1 SGHTA, CDR2 FQGTGA. The CDR3 is 14 residues long. The CDR3 DNA reads as TGTGCCAGCAGCCCGGGACAGAACACCGGGGAGCTGTTTTTT. Its protein product is CASSPGQNTGELFF.

The chain links TRBV5-5 to TRBJ1-5; 7 nucleotides match TRBD1. This CDR3 is built from 15 residues. Germline CDR1 and CDR2: SGHKS and YYEKEE (reference sequence). Trimming at V came to 3 bases and at J to 7 bases, leaving 10 bases not matched to a gene. The CDR3 nucleotides read TGTGCCAGCAGCTCCGAGACAGGGCTCCTCCAGCCCCAGCATTTT. This codes for CASSSETGLLQPQHF. The entire variable domain, with the rest obtained from reference TRBV5-5 and TRBJ1-5, is as follows: DAGVTQSPTHLIKTRGQQVTLRCSPISGHKSVSWYQQVLGQGPQFIFQYYEKEERGRGNFPDRFSARQFPNYSSELNVNALLLGDSALYLCASSSETGLLQPQHFGDGTRLSIL.

The CDR3 nucleotides are TGTGCCAGCAGCGTAGGGTCCCCAGGGGAGCCCCAGCATTTT. Encoded protein: CASSVGSPGEPQHF. The chain uses TRBV9 and TRBJ1-5, with D perhaps TRBD1 (6 bases). Looked up from germline, CDR1 is SGDLS and CDR2 is YYNGEE. V lost 0 bases, J lost 8 bases, and 12 bases lay in between. The CDR3 has 14 residues. Variable domain in full (rest from reference TRBV9 and TRBJ1-5): DSGVTQTPKHLITATGQRVTLRCSPRSGDLSVYWYQQSLDQGLQFLIQYYNGEERAKGNILERFSAQQFPDLHSELNLSSLELGDSALYFCASSVGSPGEPQHFGDGTRLSIL.

The V call is TRBV2, the J call TRBJ2-2; TRBD2 matches at 7 bases. CDR3 length equals 16 residues. Trimming at V came to 6 bases and at J to 1 base, leaving 8 bases not matched to a gene. CDR1 is SNHLY and CDR2 is FYNNEI in the germline V gene. As DNA, the CDR3 is TGTGCCAGCAGGAGATCGGGGGGATTGAACACCGGGGAGCTGTTTTTT. Its protein is CASRRSGGLNTGELFF.